The 32 T cell receptor beta chains presented below share a single source sample, sequenced in a study of T cell clonality in common variable immunodeficiency. Overall study results and limits: Common variable immunodeficiency TCR beta sequences reportedly had fewer deletions and N-nucleotide insertions.

The antigens of these receptors remain unknown. Clones were read by immunoSEQ multiplex PCR, and TCRdb kept only the in-frame ones, dropping some. The repertoire consists of about 26,000 clones, none detected only once. Specimen: peripheral blood mononuclear cells. These receptors all stem from a human donor with common variable immunodeficiency.

A word on this clone: From the germline J gene comes the end of the CDR3, since the read stops 3 residues before it. The chain links TRBV19 to TRBJ1-5, with 9 positions matching TRBD1. CDR1 is LNHDA and CDR2 is SQIVND in the germline V gene (reference sequence). CDR3 size: 16 residues. V shed 5 bases, J shed 7 bases, and the junction held 12 bases outside the gene matches. Partial CDR3 DNA: TGTGCCAGTAGTCCTGGTAGGGACAGGGTCAAGCAGCCC. Protein sequence: CASSPGRDRVKQP. The entire CDR3 protein is CASSPGRDRVKQPQHF.

This clone was observed at least ten times. Read coverage stops 3 residues before the CDR3 terminus; the germline J gene supplies the remainder. This chain uses TRBV10-3 with TRBJ2-3; 8 bases agree with TRBD2. This CDR3 comprises 15 residues. Trimming took 7 bases from V and 6 from J; bases not matched to a gene: 12. Germline CDR1 is ENHRY and CDR2 is SYGVKD. CDR3 bases read: TGTGCCATCAAATTCAGCGGGAGTGTGTACGATACG. Its protein is CAIKFSGSVYDT. The entire CDR3 protein reads CAIKFSGSVYDTQYF.

This clone was seen a few times. Sequencing ends 3 residues short of the CDR3 end; the germline J gene provides the rest. The rearrangement uses TRBV20-1 and TRBJ2-5, with TRBD2 matching 7 bases. This CDR3 contains 15 residues. The V gene's germline CDR1 is DFQATT and CDR2 SNEGSKA (reference sequence). V was clipped by 1 base and J by 5 bases; unmatched bases: 10. CDR3 in amino acids: CSARVAGVPGETQYF. CDR3 DNA (partial): TGCAGTGCTAGAGTCGCGGGAGTGCCGGGTGAGACC.

This clone was seen a few times. CDR3 bases read: TGTGCCAGTAGTACAGGGACTAGCGGATTCGGCGGGGAG. Amino acid sequence: CASSTGTSGFGGE. Given in full, the CDR3 is CASSTGTSGFGGELFF. The gene calls are TRBV19 and TRBJ2-2; 11 bases match TRBD2. The CDR3 extends 3 residues past the end of the read, so its final part is completed from the germline J gene. The V and J ends lost 4 bases and 7 bases, in that order; junction bases with no gene match: 8. CDR1 is LNHDA, CDR2 SQIVND, per germline (reference sequence). The CDR3 is 16 residues long.

This clone appeared many times. The read halts 3 residues ahead of the CDR3 end, with the missing end drawn from the germline J gene. V usage is TRBV19 and J usage is TRBJ1-1; a possible D gene is TRBD1 (5 bases). Germline loops: CDR1 LNHDA, CDR2 SQIVND (reference sequence). Trimming removed 9 bases at V and 4 bases at J, with 12 bases between. CDR3 length: 12 amino acids. Incomplete CDR3 DNA: TGTGCCAGCCGCGTCGGGGGCACTGAA. It translates to CASRVGGTE. The CDR3 as a whole reads CASRVGGTEAFF.

This clone was observed at least ten times. CDR3 region: CASRADRTLTDTQYF. The covered CDR3 bases are TGTGCCAGCAGGGCCGATCGTACCCTCACAGATACG. The chain employs TRBV2 and TRBJ2-3; no reliable D call. The CDR3 is cut off 3 residues early in the read; its end comes from the germline J gene. The CDR3 loop spans 15 amino acids. V shed 6 bases and J shed 2 bases, with 15 bases lying between them. Looked up from germline, CDR1 is SNHLY and CDR2 is FYNNEI.

This clone occurred many times. The read is 3 residues too short to cover the CDR3 end, so that end is filled in from the germline J gene. The chain uses TRBV5-1 and TRBJ2-7, with D possibly being TRBD1 (5 bases). Trimming removed 3 bases from V and 0 bases from J, with 7 bases in between. The length of the CDR3 is 13 residues. Germline V gene sequence: CDR1 SGHRS, CDR2 YFSETQ. The sequenced part of the CDR3 DNA is TGCGCCAGCAGCTCCGACAGCTCCTACGAG. Translating it yields CASSSDSSYE. The whole CDR3 protein reads CASSSDSSYEQYF. Supplemented by reference TRBV5-1 and TRBJ2-7, the full variable domain reads KAGVTQTPRYLIKTRGQQVTLSCSPISGHRSVSWYQQTPGQGLQFLFEYFSETQRNKGNFPGRFSGRQFSNSRSEMNVSTLELGDSALYLCASSSDSSYEQYFGPGTRLTVT.

This clone was seen more than once but under ten times. The read ends 3 residues early relative to the CDR3; the germline J gene fills the gap. J is TRBJ2-6 and V is TRBV6-2 or TRBV6-3; the D gene is possibly TRBD1 (6 bases). The CDR3 loop spans 16 amino acids. Germline V gives CDR1 MNHEY, CDR2 SVGEGT. Trimming took 7 bases from V and 0 from J, leaving 13 bases between them. Partial CDR3 DNA: TGTGCCAGCACGAAGACAGGCTTCTCTGGGGCCAACGTC. Protein product: CASTKTGFSGANV. The entire CDR3 is CASTKTGFSGANVLTF.

Points on this clone: Coverage ceases 3 residues before the CDR3 finishes, and the germline J gene fills in the end. The rearrangement links TRBV10-2 to TRBJ2-1; possible D gene TRBD1, 6 bases. The germline V gene encodes CDR1 WSHSY and CDR2 SAAADI. There are 14 residues in the CDR3. The V end lost 4 bases, the J end lost 3 bases, and 10 bases lay between the germline ends. The CDR3 is CASSGEQGYNEQFF. CDR3 bases read: TGCGCCAGCAGTGGGGAACAGGGCTACAATGAG.

Concerning this clone itself: The CDR3 end falls 3 residues outside the read, so it is completed with the germline J gene. The chain joins TRBV7-6 to TRBJ1-5; no definite D call. Trimming removed 4 bases from V and 7 bases from J, with 11 bases in between. CDR1 SGHVS and CDR2 FNYEAQ come from the germline V gene. This CDR3 region has 13 residues. This CDR3 reads CASSSTGRQPQHF. Partial CDR3 DNA: TGTGCCAGCAGCTCTACGGGGAGGCAGCCC.

This clone was seen at least ten times. The missing CDR3 end, 3 residues past where the read stops, is filled in from the germline J gene. The V and J genes are TRBV18 and TRBJ1-3; D is uncertain. V was shortened by 2 bases and J by 0 bases, with 8 bases between the two germline ends. Germline V lookup: CDR1 KGHSH, CDR2 LQKENI. This CDR3 has 15 residues. The sequenced CDR3 bases are TGTGCCAGCTCACCAACAGAGCTCTCTGGAAACACC. It specifies CASSPTELSGNT. The CDR3 in full is CASSPTELSGNTIYF.

At least ten counts were recorded for this clone. The read gets to within 3 residues of the CDR3 end, and the germline J gene fills in the rest. The gene calls are TRBV18 and TRBJ2-1; D might be TRBD1 (6 bases). The CDR3 is 14 residues long. V lost 3 bases to trimming and J lost 9 bases, with 15 bases between them. CDR1 and CDR2 from the germline V gene are KGHSH and LQKENI. The CDR3 DNA, read in part, is TGTGCCAGCTCACCTATAGCAGGGGCGGGTGAG. It translates to CASSPIAGAGE. The CDR3, in full, reads CASSPIAGAGEQFF.

This clone was detected many times. The DNA ends 3 residues before the CDR3 does, and the rest of the CDR3 is filled in from the germline J gene. This chain links TRBV18 with TRBJ1-5; 7 positions agree with TRBD1. CDR1 and CDR2 (germline): KGHSH, LQKENI. CDR3 size: 13 residues. V dropped 4 bases and J dropped 5; count of bases not matched to a gene: 2. Incomplete CDR3 DNA: TGTGCCAGCTCACTTACAGGGGATCAGCCC. It codes for CASSLTGDQP. The CDR3 in full is CASSLTGDQPQHF.

This clone has a handful of counts. The read stops 3 residues short of the end of the CDR3; the missing end is completed from the germline J gene. The chain carries TRBV19 and TRBJ1-5, with D unresolved. Germline loops: CDR1 LNHDA, CDR2 SQIVND (reference sequence). V shed 5 bases and J shed 3 bases, with 8 bases lying between them. The CDR3 runs to 13 residues. The DNA read from the CDR3 is TGTGCCAGTAGTTTAACAGACAATCAGCCC. Encoded protein: CASSLTDNQP. The whole CDR3 sequence is CASSLTDNQPQHF.

This clone was observed many times. The read ends 3 residues early relative to the CDR3; the germline J gene fills the gap. J is TRBJ2-3 and V is TRBV30; no reliable D call. V was shortened by 0 bases and J by 2 bases, with 9 bases between the two germline ends. The CDR3 contains 14 residues. CDR1 and CDR2 (germline): GTSNPN, SVGIG (reference sequence). Here the CDR3 reads CAWSVRRVTDTQYF. The part of the CDR3 DNA that was read is TGTGCCTGGAGTGTACGACGGGTCACAGATACG.

The table lists this clone with many counts. The CDR3 protein is CASSPGTGGTGANVLTF. The covered CDR3 bases are TGTGCCAGCAGTCCCGGGACAGGGGGCACTGGGGCCAACGTC. The chain uses TRBV2 and TRBJ2-6; 12 bases agree with TRBD1. The missing CDR3 end, 3 residues past where the read stops, is filled in from the germline J gene. Germline V gene data show CDR1 as SNHLY and CDR2 as FYNNEI. V dropped 5 bases and J dropped 2; count of bases not matched to a gene: 4. CDR3 length: 17 amino acids.

This clone showed up many times. The read finishes 3 residues shy of the CDR3 end, and the germline J gene is used to complete it. V usage is TRBV20-1 and J usage is TRBJ2-3; 10 bases are a match to TRBD2. This CDR3 has 16 residues. The germline V gene encodes CDR1 DFQATT and CDR2 SNEGSKA (reference sequence). V trimming: 3 bases; J trimming: 4 bases; junction bases outside the gene matches: 10. CDR3 sequence: CSASDPSGRGSDTQYF. The sequenced CDR3 bases are TGCAGTGCTAGTGACCCTAGCGGGAGAGGGTCAGATACG.

In its sample, this clone was seen a few times. The read terminates 3 residues before the CDR3 end, so the remaining end is supplied by the germline J gene. This chain links TRBV4-2 with TRBJ2-5, with 13 positions matching TRBD2. Germline values: CDR1 LGHNA, CDR2 YNFKEQ. Trimming at V came to 4 bases and at J to 1 base, leaving 3 bases not matched to a gene. CDR3 length: 16 residues. The CDR3 protein is CASSRGTSGAQETQYF. The CDR3 DNA, read in part, is TGTGCCAGCAGCCGGGGGACTAGCGGGGCCCAAGAGACC.

At least ten counts were recorded for this clone. The read ends 3 residues early relative to the CDR3; the germline J gene fills the gap. The chain couples TRBV11-2 to TRBJ2-5; 13 bases line up with TRBD2. Germline values: CDR1 SGHAT, CDR2 FQNNGV. V gave up 5 bases and J gave up 5 bases; unmatched junction bases: 5. The CDR3 consists of 15 residues. CDR3 bases read: TGTGCCAGCAGCCAAGGGACTAGCGGGGAGGAGACC. Its translation: CASSQGTSGEET. The full CDR3 protein reads CASSQGTSGEETQYF.

This clone was picked up many times. The read halts 3 residues ahead of the CDR3 end, with the missing end drawn from the germline J gene. The chain recombines TRBV18 with TRBJ2-5; 7 bases agree with TRBD2. Germline CDR1 and CDR2: KGHSH and LQKENI. The CDR3 is 14 residues long. Trimming cost V 2 bases and J 5 bases; bases outside gene matches: 5. The covered CDR3 bases are TGTGCCAGCTCACCAGGGGCCGGGAGGGAGACC. It yields the protein CASSPGAGRET. The full-length CDR3 reads as CASSPGAGRETQYF.

A word on this clone: The read falls 3 residues short of the CDR3 end, and the missing part is taken from the germline J gene. This chain joins TRBV7-2 and TRBJ2-2; weak D call: TRBD1 (5 bases). The CDR3 sequence is 14 residues long. CDR1 SGHTA and CDR2 FQGNSA come from the germline V gene. V was cut by 1 base and J by 3 bases, with 6 bases left in between. CDR3: CASSLGRDTGELFF. Partial CDR3 DNA: TGTGCCAGCAGCTTAGGCAGGGACACCGGGGAG. Using reference TRBV7-2 and TRBJ2-2 for the parts outside the CDR3, the full variable domain is GAGVSQSPSNKVTEKGKDVELRCDPISGHTALYWYRQSLGQGLEFLIYFQGNSAPDKSGLPSDRFSAERTGGSVSTLTIQRTQQEDSAVYLCASSLGRDTGELFFGEGSRLTVL.

This clone was detected ten times or more. The sequenced fragment ends 3 residues before the CDR3 boundary, so the rest is inferred from the germline J gene. The chain has TRBV7-2 and TRBJ1-2, with a weak D call TRBD1 (6 bases). Per germline, CDR1 SGHTA and CDR2 FQGNSA. V shed 1 base and J shed 6 bases, with 12 bases lying between them. CDR3 length equals 14 residues. CDR3 amino acids: CASSLGAGTNGYTF. The sequenced part of the CDR3 DNA is TGTGCCAGCAGCTTAGGCGCAGGGACAAATGGC.

This clone was counted at least ten times. The missing CDR3 end, 3 residues past where the read stops, is filled in from the germline J gene. The genes are TRBV20-1 and TRBJ1-2; no definite D call. Germline-derived CDR1 and CDR2 are DFQATT and SNEGSKA (reference sequence). V was pared by 3 bases and J by 4 bases, with 6 bases between. CDR3 length: 11 residues. The CDR3: CSASTSYGYTF. CDR3 bases read: TGCAGTGCTAGCACTAGCTATGGC.

This clone appeared many times. The DNA ends 3 residues before the CDR3 does, and the rest of the CDR3 is filled in from the germline J gene. The chain is built from TRBV7-2 and TRBJ2-3; weak D call: TRBD1 (5 bases). Germline CDR1 reads SGHTA; CDR2 reads FQGNSA. This CDR3 has 13 residues. Partial CDR3 DNA: TGTGCCAGCAGCTCGGACGCAGGGATAACG. Protein sequence: CASSSDAGIT. The full CDR3 sequence reads CASSSDAGITQYF.

This clone was seen at least ten times. The CDR3 goes on 3 residues after the read ends, and that part is filled in from the germline J gene. The rearrangement uses TRBV5-1 and TRBJ2-7; a possible D gene is TRBD2 (7 bases). V shed 0 bases and J shed 1 base, with 17 bases lying between them. This CDR3 is 17 amino acids long. Germline-derived CDR1 and CDR2 are SGHRS and YFSETQ. This chain's CDR3 is CASSLGGGGTRSYEQYF. The CDR3 bases that were read are TGCGCCAGCAGCTTGGGGGGGGGCGGGACTCGTTCCTACGAG.

This clone was observed many times. The read ends 3 residues shy of where the CDR3 ends; the end is completed using the germline J gene. This sequence joins TRBV20-1 and TRBJ1-2; a possible D gene is TRBD1 (6 bases). This CDR3 is built from 10 residues. Germline V gene sequence: CDR1 DFQATT, CDR2 SNEGSKA (reference sequence). The CDR3 region is CSFRGYGYTF. Partial CDR3 DNA: TGCAGTTTCAGGGGTTACGGC.

This clone came up many times. The read is 3 residues too short to cover the CDR3 end, so that end is filled in from the germline J gene. V usage is TRBV20-1 and J usage is TRBJ2-4; D is perhaps TRBD2 (5 bases). This CDR3 contains 15 residues. V shed 5 bases and J shed 2 bases, with 16 bases lying between them. The germline V gene has CDR1 DFQATT and CDR2 SNEGSKA (reference sequence). The CDR3 is CSALPGVLTKNIQYF. The sequenced part of the CDR3 DNA is TGCAGTGCTCTACCCGGGGTGTTAACCAAAAACATT.

Ten or more counts support this clone. CDR3 loop: CACPGQGVYEQYF. The covered CDR3 bases are TGTGCCTGTCCGGGACAGGGAGTATACGAG. The rearrangement uses TRBV30 and TRBJ2-7, with 9 bases aligning to TRBD1. The read falls 3 residues short of the CDR3 end, and the missing part is taken from the germline J gene. There are 13 residues in the CDR3. Losses at the gene ends were 6 bases for V and 4 bases for J; bases not matched to a gene: 7. Germline CDR1 is GTSNPN and CDR2 is SVGIG (reference sequence).

This clone has at least ten counts. The read is 3 residues too short to cover the CDR3 end, so that end is filled in from the germline J gene. This rearrangement joins TRBV7-8 to TRBJ1-1, with D tentatively TRBD1 (6 bases). CDR1 is SGHVS and CDR2 is FQNEAQ in the germline V gene. This CDR3 contains 17 residues. The chain's CDR3 is CASSPGTQGGSGLKAFF. The sequenced part of the CDR3 DNA is TGTGCCAGCAGCCCCGGGACACAGGGAGGATCGGGCCTAAAA.

This clone turned up a few times. The part of the CDR3 DNA that was read is TGTGCCAGCAGCTTAGCGTACGGTTCACCC. This translates into CASSLAYGSP. The full CDR3 reads CASSLAYGSPLHF. V and J are TRBV7-2 and TRBJ1-6, with D hard to call. The CDR3 end is not reached by the read, which stops 3 residues before it; the germline J gene fills it in. V lost 0 bases and J lost 9, with 6 bases in between. This CDR3 contains 13 residues. Germline assignment: CDR1 SGHTA and CDR2 FQGNSA.

There are a few counts of this clone. The read gets to within 3 residues of the CDR3 end, and the germline J gene fills in the rest. V gene TRBV11-2 combines with J gene TRBJ2-5, with D maybe TRBD1 (5 bases). From germline, CDR1 is SGHAT and CDR2 FQNNGV. V was clipped by 4 bases and J by 4 bases, with 7 bases between them. This CDR3 comprises 12 residues. The CDR3 sequence: CASSSDRETQYF. CDR3 DNA (partial): TGTGCCAGCAGCTCCGACAGAGAGACC.

This clone came up a few times. The read ends 3 residues shy of where the CDR3 ends; the end is completed using the germline J gene. The chain uses TRBV7-2 and TRBJ2-7; D may be TRBD1 (6 bases). Germline V lookup: CDR1 SGHTA, CDR2 FQGNSA. This CDR3 comprises 13 residues. Trimming took 4 bases from V and 3 from J, leaving 10 bases between them. CDR3 DNA, as far as it was read: TGTGCCAGCAGCTCTGGACAGATCTACGAG. It translates to CASSSGQIYE. The complete CDR3 protein is CASSSGQIYEQYF.